The sequence of this T cell receptor beta chain was determined in a study of blood T cells in healthy people across ages. Study context: Template switching retrieved approximately one barcoded beta molecule for each two T cells. Overall study results and limits: Whereas aged donors had fewer naive CD4+ cells, long-lived donors had more of them and higher diversity.

A sample-barcoded 5' primer and a J-beta primer mix were used in a second PCR of roughly 6 to 12 cycles. Each sample yielded at least 3 million CDR3-containing paired-end reads. Each CDR3 protein gets one entry after TCRdb re-called the 5' RACE reads with MiXCR. This sample has some 1,800,000 distinct CDR3 sequences, with 30% to 40% found just once. Samples each had at least 6 micrograms of total RNA extracted. There are a few counts of this clonotype. Its cognate antigen is unknown. The V end lost 8 bases, the J end lost 8 bases, and 12 bases lay between the germline ends. The length of the CDR3 is 11 residues. CDR1 and CDR2 (germline): KGHSH, LQKENI.

The specimen sequenced was blood. This receptor was obtained from a human donor in good health. This chain joins TRBV18 and TRBJ1-2, with D unclear. The chain's CDR3 is CASKNTGGYTF. CDR3 DNA: TGTGCCAGCAAAAACACCGGCGGCTACACCTTC.